Sequencing of this TCR beta chain was carried out in a study of blood T cell repertoires in COVID-19. Study-level background: The origin of the acute and convalescent COVID-19 samples was the United States, Italy and Spain. Nucleic acid was either cDNA or gDNA, and it came from T cells, B-cell-depleted T cells, or PBMCs.

From germline, CDR1 is KGHSH and CDR2 LQKENI. V was pared by 3 bases and J by 1 base, with 7 bases between. The CDR3 runs to 15 residues. In the original processing: Amplification of reference gene primers provided the estimated nucleated cell counts. Clones were sequenced by immunoSEQ multiplex PCR, and TCRdb holds only the in-frame ones, with some missing. Clone size and V and J calls were adopted from that table, with D and trimming inferred from the DNA. The sample has about 150,000 clones, 89% seen once. This sequence originates from a man aged 60 to 75 with acute or convalescent COVID-19. The chain links TRBV18 to TRBJ2-6; D is undetermined. The sequenced material came from peripheral blood. CDR3 DNA: TGTGCCAGCTCACCGACTCTTTCTGGGGCCAACGTCCTGACTTTC. As protein: CASSPTLSGANVLTF.